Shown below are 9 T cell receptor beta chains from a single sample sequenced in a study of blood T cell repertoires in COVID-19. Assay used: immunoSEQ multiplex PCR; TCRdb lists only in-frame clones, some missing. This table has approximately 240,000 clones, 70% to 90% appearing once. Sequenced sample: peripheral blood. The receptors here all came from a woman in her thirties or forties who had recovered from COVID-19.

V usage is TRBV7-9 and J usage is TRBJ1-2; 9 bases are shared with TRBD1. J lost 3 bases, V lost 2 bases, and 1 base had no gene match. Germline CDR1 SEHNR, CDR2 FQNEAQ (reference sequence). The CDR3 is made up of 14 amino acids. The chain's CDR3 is CASSLRDRDYGYTF. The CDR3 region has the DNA TGTGCCAGCAGCTTAAGGGACAGGGACTATGGCTACACCTTC.

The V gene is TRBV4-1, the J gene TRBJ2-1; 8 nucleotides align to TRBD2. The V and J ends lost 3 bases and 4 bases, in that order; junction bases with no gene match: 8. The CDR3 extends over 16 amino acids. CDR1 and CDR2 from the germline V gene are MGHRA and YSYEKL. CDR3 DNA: TGCGCCAGCAGCCAGGGCCGGGGGGGCCGTTACAATGAGCAGTTCTTC. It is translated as CASSQGRGGRYNEQFF.

The CDR3 nucleotides are TGTGCCAGCAGCCCGGGGACAGGGAGGGACAATCAGCCCCAGCATTTT. It encodes CASSPGTGRDNQPQHF. This chain uses TRBV5-6 with TRBJ1-5; 9 bases are a match to TRBD1. The V segment lost 4 bases and the J segment 3 bases; nucleotides outside the gene matches: 8. CDR1 is SGHDT, CDR2 YYEEEE, per germline. The CDR3 consists of 16 residues. The entire variable domain, with the rest obtained from reference TRBV5-6 and TRBJ1-5, is as follows: DAGVTQSPTHLIKTRGQQVTLRCSPKSGHDTVSWYQQALGQGPQFIFQYYEEEERQRGNFPDRFSGHQFPNYSSELNVNALLLGDSALYLCASSPGTGRDNQPQHFGDGTRLSIL.

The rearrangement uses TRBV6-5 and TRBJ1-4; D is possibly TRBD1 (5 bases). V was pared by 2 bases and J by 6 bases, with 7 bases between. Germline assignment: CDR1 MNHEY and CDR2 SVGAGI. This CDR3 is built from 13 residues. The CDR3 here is CASSYTRDEKLFF. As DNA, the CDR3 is TGTGCCAGCAGTTACACCAGGGATGAAAAACTGTTTTTT.

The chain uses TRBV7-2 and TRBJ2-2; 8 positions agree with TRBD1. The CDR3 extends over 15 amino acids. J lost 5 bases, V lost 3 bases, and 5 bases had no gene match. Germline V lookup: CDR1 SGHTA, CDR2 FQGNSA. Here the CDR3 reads CASSFDRGVTGELFF. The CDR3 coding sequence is TGTGCCAGCAGCTTTGACAGGGGAGTAACCGGGGAGCTGTTTTTT.

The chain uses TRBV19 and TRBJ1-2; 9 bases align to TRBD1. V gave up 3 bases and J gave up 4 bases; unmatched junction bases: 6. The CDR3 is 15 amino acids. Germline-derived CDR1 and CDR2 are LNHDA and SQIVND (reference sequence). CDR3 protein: CASSIAGQGRYGYTF. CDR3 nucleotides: TGTGCCAGTAGTATTGCCGGACAGGGGCGCTATGGCTACACCTTC.

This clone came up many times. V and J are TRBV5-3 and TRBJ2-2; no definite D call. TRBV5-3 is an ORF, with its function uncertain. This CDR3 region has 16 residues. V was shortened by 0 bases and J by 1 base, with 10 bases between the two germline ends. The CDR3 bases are TGTGCCAGAAGCTTGGATGTACTAAGGAACACCGGGGAGCTGTTTTTT. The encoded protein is CARSLDVLRNTGELFF.

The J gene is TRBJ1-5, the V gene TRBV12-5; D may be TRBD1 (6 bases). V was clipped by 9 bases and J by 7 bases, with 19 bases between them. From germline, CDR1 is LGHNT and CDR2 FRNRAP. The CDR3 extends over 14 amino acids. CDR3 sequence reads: CARTGWGGRQPQHF. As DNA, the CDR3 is TGTGCTAGGACCGGCTGGGGGGGGCGGCAGCCCCAGCATTTT.

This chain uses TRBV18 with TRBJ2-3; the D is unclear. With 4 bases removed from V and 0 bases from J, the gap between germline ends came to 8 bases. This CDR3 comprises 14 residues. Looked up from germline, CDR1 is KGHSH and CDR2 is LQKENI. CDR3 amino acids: CASSRQISTDTQYF. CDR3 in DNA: TGTGCCAGCTCACGCCAGATAAGCACAGATACGCAGTATTTT.